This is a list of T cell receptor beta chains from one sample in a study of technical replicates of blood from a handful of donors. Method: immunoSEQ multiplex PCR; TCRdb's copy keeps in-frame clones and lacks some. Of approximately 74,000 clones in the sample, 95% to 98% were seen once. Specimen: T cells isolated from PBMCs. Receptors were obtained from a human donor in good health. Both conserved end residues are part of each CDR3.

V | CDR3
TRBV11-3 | CASRPQGTGANVLTF
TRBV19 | CASSTRQAGGYTF
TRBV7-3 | CASSSIRTENTGELFF
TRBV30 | CAWRQVDRGGSEKLFF
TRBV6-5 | CASSLDRVNTGELFF
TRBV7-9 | CASSPQGQEAFF
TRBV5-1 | CASSFRQGVDGYTF
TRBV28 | CASSRPGHLYF
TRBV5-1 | CASSHGQGADTQYF
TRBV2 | CASSPGLASREQYF
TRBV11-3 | CASSLQGGGNSPLHF
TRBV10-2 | CATTGLADSKEQFF